This record covers a single TCR beta chain. The antigen it recognizes is unknown. Per-base qualities were not stored, and no clone one base away is much larger. This specimen comes from a study of blood T cell repertoires in COVID-19 (dated by TCRdb to 2018 to 2020). The study in broad terms: The collaborator samples originated in the United States, Italy and Spain and spanned the acute and convalescent phases of COVID-19. The prospective study material was composed of cDNA or gDNA derived from T cells, B-cell-depleted T cells, or PBMCs. The dataset comprised deeply sampled blood TCRbeta repertoires from subjects exposed to, actively infected with, or recovered from COVID-19. The repertoires were released in a freely available public database meant as a resource for research on the immune response to SARS-CoV-2. Samples were obtained from the ongoing ImmuneRACE study (first 160 participants) and from over a thousand subjects provided by 6 global collaborators. Sample metadata almost always included a de-identified subject ID, COVID-19 status, age in years and sex. HLA class I and class II types, where available, came from metadata supplied by the sample provider rather than from assay-based typing. What the research found in general, with its limitations: The amount of clinical and demographic metadata varied by source and participant and was provided uncurated.

Collaborating institutions collected whole blood in K2EDTA tubes following their own protocols. Collaborator samples were shipped for TCRbeta analysis as frozen whole blood, isolated PBMCs, or DNA extracted from either sample type. The immunoSEQ Assay, a bias-controlled multiplex PCR, was used to amplify TCRbeta CDR3 regions from genomic DNA. As for the original processing: Nucleated cell counts per sample were estimated from amplification of reference gene primers within the assay. To quantify the absolute abundance of each unique TCRbeta CDR3 rearrangement, sequence reads were collapsed and filtered. For each sample, productive Simpson clonality was calculated by taking the square root of Simpson's diversity index across productive rearrangements. TCRdb provides this immuneACCESS table in a form limited to in-frame rearrangements. Some clones are lacking; in checked studies, under half of them reflect an unresolved V gene, and why the rest are absent is not known. Clone size and V and J calls were adopted from that table, with D and trimming inferred from the DNA. The sample yields a few hundred thousand clones; 75% to 90% were counted once. The ten largest clones take up approximately 2.2% of the sample.

This TCR derives from a man between 18 and 35 years old with active or convalescent COVID-19. The specimen was peripheral blood.

The CDR3 amino acid sequence is: CASSVQTGLAETQYF. The nucleotide sequence reads as follows: TGTGCCAGCAGCGTTCAAACGGGACTAGCGGAGACCCAGTACTTC. The V and J segments used are TRBV9 and TRBJ2-5; 10 bases in the middle match TRBD2. From a lookup of the germline V gene, CDR1 and CDR2 are SGDLS and YYNGEE. Clipping removes 2 bases from V and 5 bases from J, with 6 as the unmatched junction base count. The CDR3 sequence holds 15 residues, the cysteine and phenylalanine included. The DNA shown is the 45-base CDR3, in frame from base 1.